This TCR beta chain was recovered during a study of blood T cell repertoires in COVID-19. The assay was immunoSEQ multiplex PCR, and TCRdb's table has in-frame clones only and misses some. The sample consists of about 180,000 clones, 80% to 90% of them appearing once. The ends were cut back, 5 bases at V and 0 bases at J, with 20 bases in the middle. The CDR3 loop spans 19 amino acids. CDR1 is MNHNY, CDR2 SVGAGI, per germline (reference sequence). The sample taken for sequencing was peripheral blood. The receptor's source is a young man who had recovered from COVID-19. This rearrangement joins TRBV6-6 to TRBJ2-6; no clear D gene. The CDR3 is CASSPQRVYSLSGANVLTF. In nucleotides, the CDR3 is TGTGCCAGCAGTCCCCAGCGTGTTTACTCTCTCTCTGGGGCCAACGTCCTGACTTTC.